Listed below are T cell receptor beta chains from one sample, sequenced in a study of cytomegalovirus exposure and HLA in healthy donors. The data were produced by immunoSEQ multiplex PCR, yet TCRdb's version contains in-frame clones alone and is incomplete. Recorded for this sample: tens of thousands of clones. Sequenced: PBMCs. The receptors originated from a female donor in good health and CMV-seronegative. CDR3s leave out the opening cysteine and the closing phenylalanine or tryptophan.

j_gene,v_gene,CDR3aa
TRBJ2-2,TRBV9,ASSERAGELF
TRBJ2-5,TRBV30,AWSAGSAGGRQETQY
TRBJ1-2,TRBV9,ASSVGQAIYGYT
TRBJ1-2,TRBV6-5,ASSSVEKNYGYT
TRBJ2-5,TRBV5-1,ASSPGLAEETQY
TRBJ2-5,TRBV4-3,ASSQELAARKETQY
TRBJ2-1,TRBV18,ASSPGQGVINEQF
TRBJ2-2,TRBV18,ASSPMNRGNTGELF
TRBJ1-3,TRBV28,ASSLLNSGGSGNTIY
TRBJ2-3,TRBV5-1,ASSLERRGTQY
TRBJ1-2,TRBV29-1,SVPGQGVGGYT
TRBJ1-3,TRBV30,AWSVGDSGNTIY
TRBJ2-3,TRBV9,ASSVGRAPTDTQY
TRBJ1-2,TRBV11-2,ASSLGQALDGYT
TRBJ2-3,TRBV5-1,ASSLAGARTDTQY
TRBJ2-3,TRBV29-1,SGALAGGSTDTQY
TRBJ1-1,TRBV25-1,ASSDVVGAAEAF
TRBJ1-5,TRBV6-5,ASSRPSQPQH
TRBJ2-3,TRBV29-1,SSEDGADTQY
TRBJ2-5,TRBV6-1,ASSHREETQY
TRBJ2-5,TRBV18,ASSHSGRRETQY
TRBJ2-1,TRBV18,ASSPLGTGEEQF
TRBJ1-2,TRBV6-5,ASSYSIINRGYGYT
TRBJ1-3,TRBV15,ATSSGPGDGNTIY
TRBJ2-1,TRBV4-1,ASSQAGLAGIYNEQF
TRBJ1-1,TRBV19,ASSMGRARPGAF
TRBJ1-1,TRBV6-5,ASSYLQGAPTEAF
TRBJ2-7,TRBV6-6,ASGTGPSYEQY
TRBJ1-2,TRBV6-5,ASSYSIRTAQYGYT
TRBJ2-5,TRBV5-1,ASSLTSGERMGTQY
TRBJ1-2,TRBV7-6,ASSPGTAVGYT
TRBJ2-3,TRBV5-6,ASSLDWARTDTQY
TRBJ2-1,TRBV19,ASSQNSYNEQF
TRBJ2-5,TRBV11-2,ASSFDLGTGREAQY
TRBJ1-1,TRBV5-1,ASSLDIGALNTEAF
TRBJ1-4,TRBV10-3,AISGAGQLNEKLF
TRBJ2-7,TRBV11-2,ASSLDYGSLEQY
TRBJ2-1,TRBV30,AWPTALSDNEQF
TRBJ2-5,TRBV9,ASSVVDSRGETQY
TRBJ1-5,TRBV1,TSSQIVQPQH
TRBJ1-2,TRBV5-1,ASSLGQGIRGYT
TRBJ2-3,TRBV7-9,ASSLVAGGNTDTQY
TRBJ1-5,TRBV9,ASSGGGGQTDQPQH
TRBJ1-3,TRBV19,ASRRVNTIY
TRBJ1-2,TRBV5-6,ASNPVGLVLGGYT
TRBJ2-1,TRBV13,ASSPRRRAHVEQF
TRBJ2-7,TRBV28,ASRGGEVEQY
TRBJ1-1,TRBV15,ATSRVFGTANTEAF
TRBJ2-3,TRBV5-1,ASSLGGQFSTDTQY
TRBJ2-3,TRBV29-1,SDTEGTQY
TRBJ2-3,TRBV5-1,ASSFQRGTTDTQY
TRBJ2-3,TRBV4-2,ASSQDLRASGGDTQY
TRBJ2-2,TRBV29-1,SVPGGNTGELF